This is a list of T cell receptor beta chains from one sample in a study of blood T cell repertoires in COVID-19. Libraries were prepared by immunoSEQ multiplex PCR; TCRdb keeps only in-frame clonotypes and omits some of them. The sample lists about 270,000 clones, around 92% occurring once. Sequences were obtained from PBMCs or T cells enriched from blood (not recorded which). Receptors originate from a woman in her fifties or sixties who had recovered from COVID-19. Each CDR3 is given with its conserved first and last residue. A D gene is named only where the DNA matches it firmly. Size values are once, few and many counts, or a class for expanded clones, and some rows have none.

>TRBV28|TRBD1|-|TRBJ2-2
CASSLTGGPWSGELFF
TGTGCCAGCAGTTTGACAGGGGGACCTTGGTCCGGGGAGCTGTTTTTT
>TRBV27|-|-|TRBJ2-7
CASSPQGRHFYHEQYF
TGTGCCAGCAGTCCCCAAGGTAGACATTTCTACCACGAGCAGTACTTC
>TRBV28|TRBD1|-|TRBJ1-6
CASSTGQGSQSPLHF
TGTGCCAGCAGTACGGGACAGGGGAGCCAATCACCCCTCCACTTT
>TRBV18|-|once|TRBJ1-5
CASSPPGPNQPQHF
TGTGCCAGCTCACCCCCAGGTCCCAATCAGCCCCAGCATTTT
>TRBV5-1|-|-|TRBJ1-6
CASSVSPPLSSPLHF
TGCGCCAGCAGCGTCTCGCCACCGCTTAGTTCACCCCTCCACTTT
>TRBV7-6|TRBD2|-|TRBJ2-1
CASSPLIVQRGHEQFF
TGTGCCAGCAGCCCCCTCATCGTACAGCGGGGGCATGAGCAGTTCTTC
>TRBV24-1|-|once|TRBJ2-1
CATSDRVWRGPSSYNEQFF
TGTGCCACCAGTGATAGAGTATGGAGGGGCCCCAGCTCCTACAATGAGCAGTTCTTC
>TRBV9|TRBD1|-|TRBJ1-2
CASSPGTGINYGYTF
TGTGCCAGCAGCCCCGGGACAGGAATTAACTATGGCTACACCTTC
>TRBV28|-|few|TRBJ2-2
CASETPGHPTGELFF
TGTGCCAGCGAAACACCGGGACATCCCACCGGGGAGCTGTTTTTT
>TRBV12-5|TRBD2|-|TRBJ2-6
CASGYLGGATGANVLTF
TGTGCTAGTGGTTACCTCGGGGGGGCGACTGGGGCCAACGTCCTGACTTTC
>TRBV2|-|-|TRBJ1-2
CASRREDSDYGYTF
TGTGCCAGCAGACGTGAGGACAGCGACTATGGCTACACCTTC
>TRBV7-9|-|-|TRBJ2-7
CASSLGGRPLHEQYF
TGTGCCAGCAGCTTAGGGGGGCGGCCCCTCCACGAGCAGTACTTC
>TRBV18|TRBD2|-|TRBJ2-1
CASSPPGLAVYGEQFF
TGTGCCAGCTCACCACCGGGCCTAGCGGTTTACGGTGAGCAGTTCTTC
>TRBV12-3/TRBV12-4|-|-|TRBJ2-7
CASTYRYEQYF
TGTGCCAGCACCTACAGGTACGAGCAGTACTTC
>TRBV19|-|-|TRBJ2-7
CASSPLQGMVEQYF
TGTGCCAGTAGTCCATTGCAGGGCATGGTCGAGCAGTACTTC
>TRBV2|-|-|TRBJ2-7
CASRGRGANYEQYF
TGTGCCAGCAGGGGACGGGGGGCTAACTACGAGCAGTACTTC
>TRBV24-1|TRBD1|-|TRBJ1-4
CATSDPGQGYEKLFF
TGTGCCACCAGTGATCCGGGACAGGGCTATGAAAAACTGTTTTTT
>TRBV19|-|-|TRBJ1-1
CASKSWQGIGTNTEAFF
TGTGCCAGTAAAAGTTGGCAGGGGATAGGGACGAACACTGAAGCTTTCTTT
>TRBV7-3|TRBD2|-|TRBJ2-2
CASSLGTSLNTGELFF
TGTGCCAGCAGCTTAGGGACTAGCTTAAACACCGGGGAGCTGTTTTTT
>TRBV5-1|TRBD1|once|TRBJ1-6
CASSDRGYSPLHF
TGCGCCAGCAGCGACAGGGGATATTCACCCCTCCACTTT
>TRBV7-3|-|-|TRBJ2-7
CASSSTGGEQYF
TGTGCCAGCAGCTCAACAGGAGGGGAGCAGTACTTC
>TRBV5-1|-|-|TRBJ2-2
CASSLIDRDSGELFF
TGCGCCAGCAGCCTGATAGACAGGGACTCCGGGGAGCTGTTTTTT
>TRBV3-1/TRBV3-2|-|-|TRBJ2-7
CASSPTEGAEQYF
TGTGCCAGCAGCCCCACCGAAGGGGCCGAGCAGTACTTC
>TRBV2|TRBD1|-|TRBJ1-5
CASTQGANQPQHF
TGTGCCAGCACTCAGGGGGCTAATCAGCCCCAGCATTTT
>TRBV7-8|TRBD2|-|TRBJ2-1
CASSPDLGGSSYNEQFF
TGTGCCAGCAGCCCCGACCTGGGCGGGAGCTCCTACAATGAGCAGTTCTTC
>TRBV15|-|-|TRBJ2-2
CATSRASRNTGELFF
TGTGCCACCAGCAGAGCTAGCAGGAACACCGGGGAGCTGTTTTTT
>TRBV30|-|-|TRBJ1-1
CAWRGTATEAFF
TGTGCCTGGAGGGGGACTGCGACTGAAGCTTTCTTT
>TRBV5-5|-|-|TRBJ2-7
CASSLTLGGSGAIYEQYF
TGTGCCAGCAGCTTGACCCTCGGGGGTTCGGGAGCGATATACGAGCAGTACTTC
>TRBV28|-|-|TRBJ2-1
CASMIGGGAYNEQFF
TGTGCCAGCATGATAGGGGGGGGCGCTTACAATGAGCAGTTCTTC
>TRBV14|TRBD1|-|TRBJ1-1
CASSRQGYTEAFF
TGTGCCAGCAGCCGACAGGGATACACTGAAGCTTTCTTT
>TRBV27|TRBD1|-|TRBJ1-4
CASRRLASGGPNEKLFF
TGTGCCAGCAGGAGATTGGCTTCAGGGGGTCCTAATGAAAAACTGTTTTTT
>TRBV28|-|-|TRBJ1-1
CASSPQSRYTEAFF
TGTGCCAGCAGTCCACAGTCGAGATACACTGAAGCTTTCTTT
>TRBV9|TRBD1|once|TRBJ2-1
CASSQTGGDYNEQFF
TGTGCCAGCAGCCAGACAGGGGGCGATTACAATGAGCAGTTCTTC
>TRBV12-3/TRBV12-4|-|few|TRBJ1-1
CASCLGGRSEAFF
TGTGCCAGTTGCCTGGGGGGGAGGTCTGAAGCTTTCTTT
>TRBV20-1|-|-|TRBJ1-2
CSASRGSEGYTF
TGCAGTGCTAGTCGGGGATCCGAGGGCTACACCTTC
>TRBV19|TRBD1|-|TRBJ2-1
CASSTDRGLNEQFF
TGTGCCAGTAGTACCGACAGGGGGCTCAATGAGCAGTTCTTC
>TRBV24-1|-|few|TRBJ1-5
CATSDSRVLSGNQPQHF
TGTGCCACCAGTGACTCCAGGGTATTGTCTGGCAATCAGCCCCAGCATTTT
>TRBV6-5|-|once|TRBJ2-6
CASRGQFSGANVLTF
TGTGCCAGCAGAGGACAGTTCTCTGGGGCCAACGTCCTGACTTTC
>TRBV7-9|TRBD2|-|TRBJ2-7
CASSFSGSGYEQYF
TGTGCCAGCAGCTTTAGCGGGAGTGGGTACGAGCAGTACTTC
>TRBV3-1/TRBV3-2|TRBD2|-|TRBJ2-2
CASSQDRGGRAVITGELFF
TGTGCCAGCAGCCAAGATCGAGGCGGGAGGGCCGTAATCACCGGGGAGCTGTTTTTT
>TRBV7-9|TRBD1|-|TRBJ2-7
CASSLLRGLGEQYF
TGTGCCAGCAGCTTACTTAGGGGGCTCGGCGAGCAGTACTTC
>TRBV3-1/TRBV3-2|-|few|TRBJ1-2
CASSYGDYGYTF
TGTGCCAGCAGCTACGGAGACTATGGCTACACCTTC
>TRBV7-2|-|-|TRBJ2-2
CASRATGLMNTGELFF
TGTGCCAGCAGAGCCACGGGACTTATGAACACCGGGGAGCTGTTTTTT
>TRBV5-1|-|few|TRBJ1-1
CASAREGTTNTEAFF
TGCGCCAGCGCCAGGGAGGGGACAACGAACACTGAAGCTTTCTTT
>TRBV7-9|-|-|TRBJ2-7
CASSFTGSSEQYF
TGTGCCAGCAGCTTTACAGGGTCCAGCGAGCAGTACTTC
>TRBV27|-|-|TRBJ2-1
CASSFRSSSYNEQFF
TGTGCCAGCAGTTTTCGCTCGAGCTCCTACAATGAGCAGTTCTTC
>TRBV5-8|-|-|TRBJ1-2
CASSLSAGGAGNYGYTF
TGTGCCAGCAGCTTATCGGCGGGGGGCGCTGGTAACTATGGCTACACCTTC
>TRBV11-1|-|-|TRBJ2-1
CASSLGSSSYNEQFF
TGTGCCAGCAGCTTAGGGAGCAGCTCCTACAATGAGCAGTTCTTC
>TRBV2|TRBD1|-|TRBJ1-6
CASTGGTADSPLHF
TGTGCCAGCACCGGAGGGACAGCGGATTCACCCCTCCACTTT
>TRBV11-2|-|-|TRBJ2-1
CASSPGYNEQFF
TGTGCCAGCAGCCCAGGGTACAATGAGCAGTTCTTC
>TRBV30|-|-|TRBJ2-5
CAWSEGRQETQYF
TGTGCCTGGAGTGAGGGGCGCCAAGAGACCCAGTACTTC
>TRBV7-9|TRBD2|once|TRBJ2-3
CASSLLAGVTDTQYF
TGTGCCAGCAGCCTACTAGCGGGAGTCACAGATACGCAGTATTTT